Listed below are T cell receptor beta chains from one sample, sequenced in a study of blood T cell repertoires in COVID-19. Using immunoSEQ multiplex PCR, the repertoire was profiled, and TCRdb retains in-frame clones only, with some absent. The sample has more than 150,000 clones, roughly nine tenths seen once. Source material: PBMCs or T cells enriched from blood (not recorded which). The receptors were sampled from a woman aged 25 to 45 who had recovered from COVID-19. Each CDR3 is given with its conserved first and last residue. Each record gives: clone size, J gene, V gene, D gene, CDR3 DNA, CDR3 protein. D genes are given only for firm matches. Size is stated for part of the rows, as once, few or many counts, or as a class when the clone is expanded.

>.|TRBJ2-1|TRBV19|.
TGTGCCAGTAGTATAGAGTTGCGGGGTGAGCAGTTCTTC
CASSIELRGEQFF
>many|TRBJ2-2|TRBV6-4|.
TGTGCCAGCAGTGACTCGGCAGGGGCCGGGGAGCTGTTTTTT
CASSDSAGAGELFF
>.|TRBJ1-2|TRBV3-1/TRBV3-2|.
TGTGCCAGCAGCCCCCTTTGGGGGGACTATGGCTACACCTTC
CASSPLWGDYGYTF
>.|TRBJ1-5|TRBV2|.
TGTGCCAGCACCCGGACACATAGCAATCAGCCCCAGCATTTT
CASTRTHSNQPQHF
>.|TRBJ1-2|TRBV28|TRBD1
TGTGCCAGCAGTTTATTAGCGGACAGGGATGGCTACACCTTC
CASSLLADRDGYTF
>.|TRBJ1-2|TRBV7-9|.
TGTGCCAGCAGTGCCGGTGACTATGGCTACACCTTC
CASSAGDYGYTF
>once|TRBJ1-2|TRBV29-1|.
TGCAGCGTTGAAGAGCAGGGTGACGGCTACACCTTC
CSVEEQGDGYTF
>.|TRBJ2-3|TRBV7-2|TRBD2
TGTGCCAGCAGCGCCGACTCTAGCGGGATCCCAGATACGCAGTATTTT
CASSADSSGIPDTQYF
>.|TRBJ2-7|TRBV7-9|TRBD1
TGTGCCAGCAGCTTAGTGGTAAGGACAGGGGAACCGTACGAGCAGTACTTC
CASSLVVRTGEPYEQYF
>few|TRBJ2-2|TRBV7-2|.
TGTGCCAGCAGCTTAGTAGCAACCGGGGAGCTGTTTTTT
CASSLVATGELFF
>.|TRBJ2-7|TRBV4-3|.
TGCGCCAGCAGCCAAGATGGAGTCGAGCAGTACTTC
CASSQDGVEQYF
>once|TRBJ2-3|TRBV14|TRBD2
TGTGCCAGCAGCCCCCCCCCTAGCGGGGTCACAGATACGCAGTATTTT
CASSPPPSGVTDTQYF
>.|TRBJ1-4|TRBV29-1|TRBD1
TGCAGCGTTGAAGGGGGGCAGGGGGCTTTGGAAAAACTGTTTTTT
CSVEGGQGALEKLFF
>once|TRBJ1-4|TRBV5-5|TRBD1
TGTGCCAGCAGCTTACTGACAGGGTTCGATGAAAAACTGTTTTTT
CASSLLTGFDEKLFF
>.|TRBJ1-2|TRBV6-1|TRBD1
TGTGCCAGCAGTGAAGTCGGAGGACAGGGGATGTATGGCTACACCTTC
CASSEVGGQGMYGYTF
>.|TRBJ1-1|TRBV10-3|.
TGTGCCATCAGTGAGTCCGACAGAGAGAACACTGAAGCTTTCTTT
CAISESDRENTEAFF
>.|TRBJ1-3|TRBV2|.
TGTGCCAGGCGACAGACAAAATCTGGAAACACCATATATTTT
CARRQTKSGNTIYF